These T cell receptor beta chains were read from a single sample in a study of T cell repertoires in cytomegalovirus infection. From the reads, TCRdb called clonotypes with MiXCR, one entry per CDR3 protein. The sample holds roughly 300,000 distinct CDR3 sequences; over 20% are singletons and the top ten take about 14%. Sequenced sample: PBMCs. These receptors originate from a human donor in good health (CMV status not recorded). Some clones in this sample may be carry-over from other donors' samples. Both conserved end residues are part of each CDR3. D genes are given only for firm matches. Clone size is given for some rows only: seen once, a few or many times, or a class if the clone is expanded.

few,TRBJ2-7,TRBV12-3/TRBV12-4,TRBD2,TGTGCCAGCAGTTTCCCCGGCGGGAGGCGGAACGAGCAGTACTTC,CASSFPGGRRNEQYF
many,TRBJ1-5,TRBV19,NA,TGTGCCAGTACCTCACCGATGGGGGTTAGCAATCAGCCCCAGCATTTT,CASTSPMGVSNQPQHF
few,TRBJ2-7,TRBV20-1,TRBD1,TGCAGTGCCTTGGGACAGGGGAGGGACGAGCAGTACTTC,CSALGQGRDEQYF
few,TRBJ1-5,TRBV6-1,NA,TGTGCCAGCAGGCTAGACAACGTTGGCAATCAGCCCCAGCATTTT,CASRLDNVGNQPQHF
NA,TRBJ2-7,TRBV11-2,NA,TGTGCCAGCAGGAAGCCGGGGGTGGGGAGCGAGCAGTACTTC,CASRKPGVGSEQYF
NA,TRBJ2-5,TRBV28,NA,TGTGCCAGCACTCTGCAAGAGACCCAGTACTTC,CASTLQETQYF
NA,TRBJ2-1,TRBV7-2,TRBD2,TGTGCCAGCAGCTTAGATAGCGGGAGACCGAATGAGCAGTTCTTC,CASSLDSGRPNEQFF
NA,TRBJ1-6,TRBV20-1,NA,TGCAGTGCTAGCCCGTCGGGACCCCTCCACTTT,CSASPSGPLHF
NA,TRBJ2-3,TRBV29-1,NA,TGCAGCGCCTCCTCGAGGGCAGATACGCAGTATTTT,CSASSRADTQYF
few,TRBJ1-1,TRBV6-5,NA,TGTGCCAGCGAAGGGACAACGAACACTGAAGCTTTCTTT,CASEGTTNTEAFF
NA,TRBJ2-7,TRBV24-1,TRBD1,TGTGCCACCAGTCCCGACAGGGGAGGCGAGCAGTACTTC,CATSPDRGGEQYF
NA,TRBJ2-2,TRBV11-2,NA,TGTGCCAGCAGCCCAACACGGGTCGGGGAGCTGTTTTTT,CASSPTRVGELFF
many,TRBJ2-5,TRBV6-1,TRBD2,TGTGCCAGCATCTTTCTAGCGGGGGTTGAGACCCAGTACTTC,CASIFLAGVETQYF
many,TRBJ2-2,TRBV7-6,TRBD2,TGTGCCAGCAGCTACAATGCTCTAGCGGGTGGTAACGGGGAGCTGTTTTTT,CASSYNALAGGNGELFF
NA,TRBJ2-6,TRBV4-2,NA,TGTGCCAGCAGCCAAGAAGGATCTGGGGCCAACGTCCTGACTTTC,CASSQEGSGANVLTF
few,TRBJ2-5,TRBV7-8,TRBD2,TGTGCCAGCAGCTTAGGGGGACTAGCGACGCAAGAGACCCAGTACTTC,CASSLGGLATQETQYF
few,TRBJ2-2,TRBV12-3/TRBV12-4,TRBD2,TGTGCCAGCAGACCGACTAGCGGGGCTTTCAGGAACACCGGGGAGCTGTTTTTT,CASRPTSGAFRNTGELFF
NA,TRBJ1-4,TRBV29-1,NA,TGCAGCGTACAACGGGACTCCAGTGGTGGAAAACTGTTTTTT,CSVQRDSSGGKLFF
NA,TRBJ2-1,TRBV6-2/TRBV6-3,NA,TGTGCCACCCTGAGTTACGGGGCCCCCGACAATGAGCAGTTCTTC,CATLSYGAPDNEQFF
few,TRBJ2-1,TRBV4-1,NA,TGCGCCAGCAGCCAGAGGCCAAGAAGCGATGAGCAGTTCTTC,CASSQRPRSDEQFF
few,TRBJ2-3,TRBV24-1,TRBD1,TGTGCCACCAGTCGGACAGGGGGTACAGATACGCAGTATTTT,CATSRTGGTDTQYF
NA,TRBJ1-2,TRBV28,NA,TGTGCCAGCAGTCGGGGTAACAGGGCTGGCTACACCTTC,CASSRGNRAGYTF
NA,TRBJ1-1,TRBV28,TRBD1,TGTGCCAGCAGTACACAGCGACAGGGTTGGAACACTGAAGCTTTCTTT,CASSTQRQGWNTEAFF
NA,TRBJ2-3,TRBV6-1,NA,TGTGCCAGCAGCGACAACAGCTTCGGAGATACGCAGTATTTT,CASSDNSFGDTQYF
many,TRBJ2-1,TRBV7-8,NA,TGTGCCAGCTTTCTCTGGGCGTCCGACAATGAGCAGTTCTTC,CASFLWASDNEQFF
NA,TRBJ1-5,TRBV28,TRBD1,TGTGCCAGCACCAGAGGGTCTACAGGGGGCAATCAGCCCCAGCATTTT,CASTRGSTGGNQPQHF
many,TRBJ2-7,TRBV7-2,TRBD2,TGTGCCAGCAGCCAGGCTGGGACTAGCGGGACGTACGAGCAGTACTTC,CASSQAGTSGTYEQYF
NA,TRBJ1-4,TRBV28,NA,TGTGCCAGCACCTGGGCGCACACTAATGAAAAACTGTTTTTT,CASTWAHTNEKLFF
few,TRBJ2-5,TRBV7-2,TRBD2,TGTGCCAGCAGCTTACCTAGCGGGAGGTACCAAGAGACCCAGTACTTC,CASSLPSGRYQETQYF
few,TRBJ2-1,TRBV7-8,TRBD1,TGTGCCACCCGGACAGGGGCGTACAATGAGCAGTTCTTC,CATRTGAYNEQFF
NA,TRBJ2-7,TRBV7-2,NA,TGTGCCAGCAGCTTCCAAGGGGAGCAGTACTTC,CASSFQGEQYF
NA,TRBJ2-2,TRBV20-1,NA,TGCAGTGCTAGATCCAGGGTGGACACCGGGGAGCTGTTTTTT,CSARSRVDTGELFF
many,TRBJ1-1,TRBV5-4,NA,TGTGCCAGCAGCTTTAGGAACACTGAAGCTTTCTTT,CASSFRNTEAFF
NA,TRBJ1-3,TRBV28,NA,TGTGCCAGCAGGATTCGGGGCTCTGGAAACACCATATATTTT,CASRIRGSGNTIYF
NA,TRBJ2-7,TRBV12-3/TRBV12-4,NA,TGTGCCAGCAGTTTAGATCAGGGCCTCTCCTACGAGCAGTACTTC,CASSLDQGLSYEQYF
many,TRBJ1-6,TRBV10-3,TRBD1,TGTGCCATCAGTGACCCGACAGGGAATAATTCACCCCTCCACTTT,CAISDPTGNNSPLHF
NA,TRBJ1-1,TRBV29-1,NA,TGCAGCGTTTCCGCCTTTGAAGCTTTCTTT,CSVSAFEAFF
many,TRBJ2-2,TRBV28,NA,TGTGCCAGCAGTTTAAGGTGGAACACCGGGGAGCTGTTTTTT,CASSLRWNTGELFF
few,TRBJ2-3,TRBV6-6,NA,TGTGCCAGCAGTTACTCGGTGGGAGAGATCACAGATACGCAGTATTTT,CASSYSVGEITDTQYF
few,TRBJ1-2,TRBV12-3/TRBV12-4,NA,TGTGCCAGCAGTTTAAATCCAAGGGCCGGCTACACCTTC,CASSLNPRAGYTF